The 12 T cell receptor beta chains presented below share a single source sample, sequenced in a study of regulatory T cells in long-lasting Graves disease. The time point here: newly diagnosed GD, antithyroid drugs for less than 3 months. TCR sequences were obtained from RNA taken from PBMCs. Arm-PCR of CDR3 regions and iRepertoire HTBI primers were the basis on which TCR beta libraries were built. One entry per CDR3 protein, called by TCRdb with MiXCR from the multiplex PCR reads. The sample yields over 450,000 distinct CDR3 sequences, approximately 12% seen once. The same data also contributed to another study, on T cells in Graves' hyperthyroidism and ophthalmopathy.

The sequenced sample was peripheral blood mononuclear cells (PBMCs), obtained at new diagnosis, from a patient treated with antithyroid drugs. All receptors derive from a woman in her twenties or thirties with Graves disease.

In its sample, this clonotype was seen many times. This sequence joins TRBV9 and TRBJ2-1; 8 bases map to TRBD2. Germline trimming cut 0 bases from V and 5 bases from J; bases unmatched to any gene: 7. The CDR3 length is 16 residues. Germline CDR1 and CDR2: SGDLS and YYNGEE. In DNA, the CDR3 is TGTGCCAGCAGCGTAGGTTCCCTAGCGGGTCACAATGAGCAGTTCTTC. Residues: CASSVGSLAGHNEQFF. Full variable domain (rest looked up from reference TRBV9 and TRBJ2-1): DSGVTQTPKHLITATGQRVTLRCSPRSGDLSVYWYQQSLDQGLQFLIQYYNGEERAKGNILERFSAQQFPDLHSELNLSSLELGDSALYFCASSVGSLAGHNEQFFGPGTRLTVL.

Concerning this clonotype: Possible read error: a much larger clone is one base away. The rearrangement joins TRBV13 to TRBJ2-2; tentatively, D is TRBD1 or TRBD2 (5 bases each). This CDR3 is 15 amino acids long. CDR1 is PRHDT and CDR2 is FYEKMQ in the germline V gene (reference sequence). The CDR3 region is CAGSLLGTATGELFF. The CDR3 nucleotides are TGTGCCGGCAGCTTATTGGGGACCGCGACCGGGGAGCTGTTTTTT.

In its sample, this clonotype was seen many times. The chain couples TRBV6-1 to TRBJ2-1; possibly TRBD2 for D (5 bases). This CDR3 has 16 residues. Germline V gene sequence: CDR1 MNHNS, CDR2 SASEGT. Trimming cost V 7 bases and J 2 bases, with 18 bases left between them. CDR3 residues: CASTSGSVATYNEQFF. DNA for the CDR3: TGTGCCAGCACCTCCGGTTCGGTAGCGACCTACAATGAGCAGTTCTTC.

This clonotype was detected ten times or more. The chain combines TRBV12-3 or TRBV12-4 with TRBJ2-5, with TRBD2 as a possible D gene (5 bases). The CDR3 is made up of 15 amino acids. Between the trimmed V and J ends, which lost 3 bases and 2 bases, there was a span of 13 bases. The CDR3 sequence: CASSFRLTGQETQYF. The CDR3 DNA reads TGTGCCAGCAGTTTCCGACTGACGGGACAAGAGACCCAGTACTTC.

J is TRBJ1-4 and V is TRBV7-2, with 9 bases matching TRBD1. The CDR3 spans 13 residues. CDR1 and CDR2 from the germline V gene are SGHTA and FQGNSA. The junction had 9 bases not matched to a gene; V was cut back by 11 bases and J by 8 bases. The CDR3: CASSRDREEKLFF. In nucleotides, the CDR3 is TGTGCCTCCTCTAGGGACAGGGAAGAAAAACTGTTTTTT.

This clonotype was observed many times. J is TRBJ2-5 and V is TRBV2, with D possibly TRBD2 on 5 matching bases. The V and J ends lost 3 bases and 2 bases respectively, with 13 bases between them. The CDR3 spans 15 residues. Germline loops: CDR1 SNHLY, CDR2 FYNNEI. CDR3 region: CASSDGSGMQETQYF. The CDR3 coding sequence is TGTGCCAGCAGTGACGGAAGCGGCATGCAAGAGACCCAGTACTTC.

V and J are TRBV20-1 and TRBJ2-1, with 8 positions matching TRBD2. Germline trimming cut 4 bases from V and 10 bases from J; bases unmatched to any gene: 21. Germline V CDR1 and CDR2: DFQATT, SNEGSKA (reference sequence). There are 17 residues in the CDR3. The CDR3 sequence: CSATALRQSGGGREQFF. The DNA for the CDR3 is TGCAGTGCTACGGCTCTTCGTCAGAGCGGGGGAGGTAGGGAGCAGTTCTTC.

This clonotype was seen repeatedly, ten times or more. This chain joins TRBV6-2 or TRBV6-3 and TRBJ1-5, with TRBD1 as a possible D gene (5 bases). The CDR3 covers 16 residues. Germline V CDR1 and CDR2: MNHEY, SVGEGT. Trimming took off 2 bases at V and 6 bases at J, with 17 bases between the two ends. CDR3 DNA: TGTGCCAGCAGTTACAGGCCAGGGACGGGCGGTCAGCCCCAGCATTTT. It yields the protein CASSYRPGTGGQPQHF.

This clonotype was observed a few times. The chain is built from TRBV5-1 and TRBJ1-5; 10 nucleotides agree with TRBD1. Losses at the gene ends were 0 bases for V and 5 bases for J; bases not matched to a gene: 5. CDR1 and CDR2 from the germline V gene are SGHRS and YFSETQ. The CDR3 has 16 amino acids. This CDR3 is CASSLAGTGADQPQHF. In nucleotides, the CDR3 is TGCGCCAGCAGCTTGGCCGGGACAGGGGCGGATCAGCCCCAGCATTTT.

J is TRBJ2-7 and V is TRBV15, with 12 bases identical to TRBD2. V lost 1 base and J lost 7; bases outside the gene matches: 8. The CDR3 sequence is 16 residues long. Germline assignment: CDR1 LNHNV and CDR2 YYDKDF (reference sequence). The CDR3 nucleotides are TGTGCCACCAGCAGAGGTCTAGCGGGAGGGTCTTTAGAGCAGTACTTC. This codes for CATSRGLAGGSLEQYF.

This clonotype occurred a few times. Since the CDR3 does not end with the conserved phenylalanine or tryptophan, this likely comes from a read error. The gene calls are TRBV20-1 and TRBJ1-1; TRBD1 might be the D (6 bases). Trimming shortened V by 0 bases and J by 0 bases, and 20 bases separated the two germline ends. The V gene's germline CDR1 is DFQATT and CDR2 SNEGSKA (reference sequence). The CDR3 contains 18 residues. The CDR3, as DNA: TGCAGTGCTAGAGATCGAAGGGGAAGAGGACAGATGAACACTGAAGCTTTCTCT. It yields the protein CSARDRRGRGQMNTEAFS.

In this sample, this clonotype turned up many times. The V call is TRBV7-9, the J call TRBJ1-2, with a tentative D call TRBD1 (6 bases). The germline gives CDR1 SEHNR, CDR2 FQNEAQ (reference sequence). V lost 2 bases and J lost 5, with 9 bases in between. The CDR3 is 13 amino acids. The chain's CDR3 is CASSLWTEYGYTF. The DNA for the CDR3 is TGTGCCAGCAGCTTATGGACAGAATATGGCTACACCTTC.